These T cell receptor beta chains were read from a single sample in a study of blood T cell repertoires in COVID-19. The assay was immunoSEQ multiplex PCR, and TCRdb's table has in-frame clones only and misses some. The sample yields some 50,000 clones, more than 85% seen once. What was sequenced was PBMCs or T cells enriched from blood (not recorded which). The source of these receptors is a woman aged 50 to 60 who had recovered from COVID-19. Both conserved end residues are part of each CDR3. D genes are given only for firm matches. Size is stated for part of the rows, as once, few or many counts, or as a class when the clone is expanded.

D gene | J gene | CDR3 length | clone size | V gene | CDR3 protein | CDR3 DNA
- | TRBJ2-5 | 14 | - | TRBV19 | CASSPGRGFETQYF | TGTGCCAGTAGTCCGGGCAGGGGTTTTGAGACCCAGTACTTC
- | TRBJ1-2 | 14 | - | TRBV28 | CASTEGGEVYGYTF | TGTGCCAGCACCGAGGGGGGGGAAGTCTATGGCTACACCTTC
- | TRBJ1-5 | 14 | - | TRBV7-2 | CASSLGLDNQPQHF | TGTGCCAGCAGCTTGGGGCTGGATAATCAGCCCCAGCATTTT
- | TRBJ1-5 | 12 | - | TRBV6-5 | CASGQPNQPQHF | TGTGCCAGCGGACAGCCAAATCAGCCCCAGCATTTT
TRBD2 | TRBJ2-2 | 15 | - | TRBV28 | CASLPRREFTGELFF | TGTGCCAGCCTACCCCGGCGGGAGTTCACCGGGGAGCTGTTTTTT
- | TRBJ2-3 | 12 | - | TRBV7-2 | CASTKSSDTQYF | TGTGCCAGCACTAAGTCGTCAGATACGCAGTATTTT
- | TRBJ2-5 | 14 | - | TRBV28 | CASSRSLVRETQYF | TGTGCCAGCAGTCGGTCGTTGGTACGAGAGACCCAGTACTTC
- | TRBJ2-7 | 14 | - | TRBV5-1 | CASSLVGGIDEQYF | TGCGCCAGCAGCTTGGTAGGGGGAATCGACGAGCAGTACTTC
- | TRBJ1-1 | 13 | - | TRBV28 | CATSFRYNTEAFF | TGTGCCACCTCTTTCCGGTATAACACTGAAGCTTTCTTT
- | TRBJ2-1 | 15 | - | TRBV7-3 | CASSPIGGPYNEQFF | TGTGCCAGCAGCCCAATCGGGGGGCCGTACAATGAGCAGTTCTTC
TRBD2 | TRBJ2-1 | 14 | - | TRBV6-2/TRBV6-3 | CASSDSGGYNEQFF | TGTGCCAGCAGCGATAGCGGGGGGTACAATGAGCAGTTCTTC
TRBD2 | TRBJ2-2 | 16 | few | TRBV7-9 | CASSLTSGEEAGELFF | TGTGCCAGCAGCTTAACTAGCGGCGAGGAAGCCGGGGAGCTGTTTTTT
- | TRBJ1-4 | 14 | - | TRBV7-9 | CASSLDSSNEKLFF | TGTGCCAGCAGCTTAGACAGTAGTAATGAAAAACTGTTTTTT
TRBD2 | TRBJ2-5 | 18 | - | TRBV18 | CASSPTVGTSGTRETQYF | TGTGCCAGCTCACCAACGGTAGGGACTAGCGGGACCCGGGAGACCCAGTACTTC
TRBD2 | TRBJ2-1 | 17 | - | TRBV4-1 | CASSQDRGGAMDNEQFF | TGCGCCAGCAGCCAAGATCGGGGGGGCGCAATGGACAATGAGCAGTTCTTC
- | TRBJ1-5 | 15 | - | TRBV1 | CTSSGPDSYNQPQHF | TGCACCAGCAGTGGTCCGGACAGCTACAATCAGCCCCAGCATTTT
- | TRBJ1-5 | 12 | - | TRBV6-5 | CASSPMRQPQHF | TGTGCCAGCAGTCCCATGAGGCAGCCCCAGCATTTT
TRBD2 | TRBJ2-3 | 16 | - | TRBV19 | CASGKGSGRATDTQYF | TGTGCCAGTGGGAAGGGGAGCGGGAGGGCCACAGATACGCAGTATTTT
- | TRBJ2-5 | 12 | - | TRBV19 | CASSREQETQYF | TGTGCCAGTAGCCGGGAACAAGAGACCCAGTACTTC
- | TRBJ2-2 | 17 | - | TRBV12-2 | CASRLVASGGAWYELFF | TGTGCAAGTCGCTTAGTGGCTAGCGGGGGCGCGTGGTATGAGCTGTTTTTT
- | TRBJ2-3 | 17 | - | TRBV4-3 | CASSHASPGASTDTQYF | TGCGCCAGCAGCCACGCCAGCCCAGGCGCTAGCACAGATACGCAGTATTTT
TRBD1 | TRBJ2-2 | 14 | once | TRBV10-3 | CATSGTANTGELFF | TGTGCCACTTCCGGGACAGCTAACACCGGGGAGCTGTTTTTT
- | TRBJ2-7 | 13 | - | TRBV27 | CASSRGNYYEQYF | TGTGCCAGTAGTAGGGGTAATTACTACGAGCAGTACTTC
TRBD2 | TRBJ2-7 | 16 | - | TRBV28 | CASTEKSSGSSYEQYF | TGTGCCAGCACCGAAAAAAGTAGCGGGAGCTCCTACGAGCAGTACTTC
TRBD1 | TRBJ1-6 | 16 | - | TRBV28 | CASTTGGGLANSPLHF | TGTGCCAGCACCACAGGGGGCGGTCTCGCCAATTCACCCCTCCACTTT
- | TRBJ1-5 | 18 | - | TRBV24-1 | CATSDSTQGQYSNQPQHF | TGTGCCACCAGTGATTCGACACAGGGCCAATATAGCAATCAGCCCCAGCATTTT
TRBD1 | TRBJ2-3 | 12 | - | TRBV6-5 | CASRGQGDTQYF | TGTGCCAGCAGGGGACAGGGGGATACGCAGTATTTT
- | TRBJ2-7 | 11 | - | TRBV28 | CASRYSYEQYF | TGTGCCAGCAGGTACTCCTACGAGCAGTACTTC
TRBD2 | TRBJ2-3 | 17 | - | TRBV11-2 | CASSLGAGVLGTDTQYF | TGTGCCAGCAGCTTAGGAGCGGGGGTTCTCGGCACAGATACGCAGTATTTT
TRBD1 | TRBJ1-2 | 16 | - | TRBV19 | CASSIGQGRANYGYTF | TGTGCCAGTAGTATTGGACAGGGCCGGGCTAACTATGGCTACACCTTC
- | TRBJ1-6 | 14 | - | TRBV7-9 | CASSLEATHSPLHF | TGTGCCAGCAGCTTAGAAGCCACCCATTCACCCCTCCACTTT
- | TRBJ2-3 | 16 | - | TRBV28 | CASSLVQGSGTDTQYF | TGTGCCAGCAGTTTAGTTCAGGGGAGCGGCACAGATACGCAGTATTTT
- | TRBJ2-3 | 17 | once | TRBV4-2 | CASTQEGGRGSTDTQYF | TGTGCCAGCACCCAAGAAGGGGGCCGGGGGAGCACAGATACGCAGTATTTT
TRBD1 | TRBJ1-2 | 13 | - | TRBV28 | CASSLWTGDGYTF | TGTGCCAGCAGTTTATGGACAGGGGATGGCTACACCTTC
- | TRBJ2-3 | 15 | few | TRBV4-1 | CASSQEAQGSRTQYF | TGCGCCAGCAGCCAAGAGGCCCAGGGTTCCCGTACGCAGTATTTT
- | TRBJ2-7 | 14 | - | TRBV5-8 | CASSLIPRDYEQYF | TGTGCCAGCAGCTTAATACCCAGGGACTACGAGCAGTACTTC
- | TRBJ1-5 | 15 | - | TRBV15 | CATSMGGWVGQPQHF | TGTGCCACCAGCATGGGAGGATGGGTAGGTCAGCCCCAGCATTTT
- | TRBJ2-2 | 18 | - | TRBV6-1 | CASSEAMRTNMGTGELFF | TGTGCCAGCAGTGAAGCGATGCGGACAAATATGGGCACCGGGGAGCTGTTTTTT
TRBD1 | TRBJ1-4 | 15 | once | TRBV18 | CASSPTGTGGVKLFF | TGTGCCAGCTCACCCACCGGGACAGGGGGCGTAAAACTGTTTTTT
TRBD1 | TRBJ1-2 | 15 | - | TRBV4-2 | CASSQESDRVGGYTF | TGTGCCAGCAGCCAGGAGTCGGACAGGGTCGGTGGCTACACCTTC
TRBD1 | TRBJ2-7 | 16 | - | TRBV27 | CASSLGQGSRIYEQYF | TGTGCCAGCAGTTTGGGACAGGGATCAAGGATCTACGAGCAGTACTTC
- | TRBJ2-3 | 15 | - | TRBV21-1 | CASSNPVLGTDTQYF | TGTGCCAGCAGCAATCCGGTCCTGGGCACAGATACGCAGTATTTT